The source of this TCR beta chain is a study of breast tumors, draining lymph nodes, adjacent tissues. Study results and caveats: The data were judged consistent with most tumor T cells coming from lymph node and expanding in tumor. The lymph node origin of tumor T cells was framed as consistent with a hypothesis, not demonstrated.

This clonotype has ten or more counts. The antigen is undetermined. Trimming pared 5 bases from V and 8 bases from J, leaving 13 bases between. CDR1 is SGHTA and CDR2 is FQGNSA in the germline V gene. The CDR3 loop spans 13 amino acids. The lymph nodes were axillary draining lymph nodes from breast cancer patients. TCRdb independently ran MiXCR on the multiplex PCR reads; one entry per CDR3 protein. This sample has approximately 130,000 distinct CDR3 sequences, with around 24% found just once. This clonotype originated in a female donor with breast cancer. Some clones in this sample may be carry-over from other donors' samples. The V and J genes are TRBV7-2 and TRBJ2-1, with D maybe TRBD2 (5 bases). Sequences were obtained from axillary lymph node tissue. CDR3: CASSTSLPDEQFF. In nucleotides, the CDR3 is TGTGCCAGCAGCACTAGTCTGCCGGATGAGCAGTTCTTC.